The rows below give T cell receptor beta chains drawn from one sample of a study of vaccination effects on CD4 cells after COVID-19. No antigen is known for these receptors. The assay was immunoSEQ multiplex PCR, and TCRdb's table has in-frame clones only and misses some. The sample consists of about 79,000 clones, around 70% of them appearing once. The sample consisted of CD4+ T cells from PBMCs cultured with HCoV-229E spike peptides, taken before COVID-19 vaccination. The source is a human donor who received a COVID-19 vaccine. Both conserved end residues are part of each CDR3. A D gene is named only where the DNA matches it firmly. Size is stated for part of the rows, as once, few or many counts, or as a class when the clone is expanded.

>-|TRBV2|TRBJ1-1|-
TGTGCCAGCGGGTTTGTGGGGGCGAACACTGAAGCTTTCTTT
CASGFVGANTEAFF
>-|TRBV18|TRBJ2-1|few
TGTGCCAGCTCACCACGGAAGGGGGAGAACAATGAGCAGTTCTTC
CASSPRKGENNEQFF
>-|TRBV12-3/TRBV12-4|TRBJ2-1|-
TGTGCCAGCAGATACCAGTTCGTCGATGAGCAGTTCTTC
CASRYQFVDEQFF
>TRBD2|TRBV5-5|TRBJ2-5|-
TGTGCCAGCAGCTTTCCGACTAGCGGGGGGGTCCGGGAGACCCAGTACTTC
CASSFPTSGGVRETQYF
>-|TRBV7-8|TRBJ1-6|-
TGTGCCAGCAGCTTAAGTATGGGGGGTAATTCACCCCTCCACTTT
CASSLSMGGNSPLHF
>-|TRBV9|TRBJ1-1|-
TGTGCCAGCTCCCCCGGGCATAACATGAACACTGAAGCTTTCTTT
CASSPGHNMNTEAFF
>TRBD2|TRBV7-9|TRBJ2-1|-
TGTGCCAGCAGCTTAGTTGTAGCGGGGGTTCACAATGAGCAGTTCTTC
CASSLVVAGVHNEQFF
>TRBD1|TRBV11-2|TRBJ1-3|-
TGTGCCAGCAGCTTAGTGGTGGACAGGGCAGGAAACACCATATATTTT
CASSLVVDRAGNTIYF
>-|TRBV14|TRBJ1-2|-
TGTGCCAGCAGCCAAGTAGCAGGCAGAGGCTACACCTTC
CASSQVAGRGYTF
>-|TRBV3-1/TRBV3-2|TRBJ2-1|-
TGTGCCAGCAGCCAAGATACAGGGACTTCCTACAATGAGCAGTTCTTC
CASSQDTGTSYNEQFF
>TRBD2|TRBV28|TRBJ2-1|-
TGTGCCAGCAGTTTAAGTTCATCTAGCGGGATGGTGGATGAGCAGTTCTTC
CASSLSSSSGMVDEQFF
>-|TRBV18|TRBJ2-3|-
TGTGCCAGCTCACCCTCGGGGGCCACTAGCACAGATACGCAGTATTTT
CASSPSGATSTDTQYF
>-|TRBV7-9|TRBJ1-2|-
TGTGCCAGCAGCGTCCGGGACGGATATGGCTACACCTTC
CASSVRDGYGYTF